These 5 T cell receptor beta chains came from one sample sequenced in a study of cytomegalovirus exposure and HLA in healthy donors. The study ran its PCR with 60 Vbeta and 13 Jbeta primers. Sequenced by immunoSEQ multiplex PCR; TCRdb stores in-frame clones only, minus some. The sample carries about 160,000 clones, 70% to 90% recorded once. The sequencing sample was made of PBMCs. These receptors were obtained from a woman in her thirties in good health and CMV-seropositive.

CDR3 in amino acids: CASSHPEGLGGYTF. The DNA of the CDR3 is TGCGCCAGCAGCCATCCTGAGGGACTGGGTGGCTACACCTTC. The J gene is TRBJ1-2, the V gene TRBV4-3; TRBD1 might be the D (5 bases). V was clipped by 3 bases and J by 7 bases, with 15 bases between them. CDR1 is LGHNA and CDR2 is YSLEER in the germline V gene. The CDR3 is made up of 14 amino acids.

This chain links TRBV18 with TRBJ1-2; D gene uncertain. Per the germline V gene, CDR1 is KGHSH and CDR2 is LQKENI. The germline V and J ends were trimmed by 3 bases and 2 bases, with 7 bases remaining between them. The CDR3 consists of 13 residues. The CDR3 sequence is CASSPEINYGYTF. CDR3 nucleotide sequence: TGTGCCAGCTCACCCGAGATAAACTATGGCTACACCTTC. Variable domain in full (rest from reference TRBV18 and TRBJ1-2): NAGVMQNPRHLVRRRGQEARLRCSPMKGHSHVYWYRQLPEEGLKFMVYLQKENIIDESGMPKERFSAEFPKEGPSILRIQQVVRGDSAAYFCASSPEINYGYTFGSGTRLTVV.

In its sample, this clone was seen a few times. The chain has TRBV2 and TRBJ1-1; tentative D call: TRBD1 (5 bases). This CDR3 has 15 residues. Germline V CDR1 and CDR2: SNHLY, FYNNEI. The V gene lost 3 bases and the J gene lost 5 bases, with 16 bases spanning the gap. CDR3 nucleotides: TGTGCCAGCAGTGACCCCTCTTGGGGGGGGACTGAAGCTTTCTTT. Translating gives CASSDPSWGGTEAFF.

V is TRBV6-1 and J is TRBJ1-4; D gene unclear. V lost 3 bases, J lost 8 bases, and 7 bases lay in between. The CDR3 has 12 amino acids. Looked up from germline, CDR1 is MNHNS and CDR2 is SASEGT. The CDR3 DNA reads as TGTGCCAGCAGTGACGCCCGGGAAAAACTGTTTTTT. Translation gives CASSDAREKLFF.

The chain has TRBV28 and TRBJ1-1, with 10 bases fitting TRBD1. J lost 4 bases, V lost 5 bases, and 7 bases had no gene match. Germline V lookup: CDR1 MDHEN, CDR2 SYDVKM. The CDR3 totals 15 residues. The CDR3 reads CASSVGTGAPTEAFF. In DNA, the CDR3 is TGTGCCAGCAGTGTTGGGACAGGGGCTCCCACTGAAGCTTTCTTT.